In its sample, the clone carrying this TCR beta chain was seen once. This specimen comes from a study of CD8+ T cells in alopecia areata. Extraction and reverse transcription of RNA yielded cDNA as the sequencing template. Method: immunoSEQ multiplex PCR; TCRdb's copy keeps in-frame clones and lacks some. The sample holds 200,000 to 250,000 clones, approximately 60% seen once. Germline CDR1 and CDR2: SEHNR and FQNEAQ (reference sequence). Between the trimmed V and J ends, which lost 5 bases and 6 bases, there was a span of 8 bases. The CDR3 is made up of 12 amino acids. Sequenced input: CD8+ T cells sorted from blood. This receptor was obtained from a human donor in good health. This sequence joins TRBV7-9 and TRBJ2-1; TRBD1 might be the D (5 bases). CDR3 residues: CASSQGVNEQFF. The CDR3 DNA is TGTGCCAGCAGCCAGGGTGTCAATGAGCAGTTCTTC.